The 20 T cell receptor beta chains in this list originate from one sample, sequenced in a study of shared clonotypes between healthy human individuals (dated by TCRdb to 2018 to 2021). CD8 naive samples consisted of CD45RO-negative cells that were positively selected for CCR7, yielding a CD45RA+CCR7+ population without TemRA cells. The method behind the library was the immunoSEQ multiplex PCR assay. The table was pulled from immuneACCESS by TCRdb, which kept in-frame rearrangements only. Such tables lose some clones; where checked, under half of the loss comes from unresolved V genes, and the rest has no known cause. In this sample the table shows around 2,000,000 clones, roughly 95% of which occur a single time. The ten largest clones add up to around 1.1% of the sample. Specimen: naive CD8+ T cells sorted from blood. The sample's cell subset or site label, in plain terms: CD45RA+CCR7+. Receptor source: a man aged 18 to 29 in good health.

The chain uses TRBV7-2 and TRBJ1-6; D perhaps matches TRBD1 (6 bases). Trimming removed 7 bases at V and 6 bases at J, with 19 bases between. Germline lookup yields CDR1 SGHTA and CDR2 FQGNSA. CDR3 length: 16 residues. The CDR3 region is CASTPRSGGLNSPLHF. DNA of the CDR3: TGTGCCAGCACCCCGCGGAGCGGGGGCCTTAATTCACCCCTCCACTTT. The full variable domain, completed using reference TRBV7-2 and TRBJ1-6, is GAGVSQSPSNKVTEKGKDVELRCDPISGHTALYWYRQSLGQGLEFLIYFQGNSAPDKSGLPSDRFSAERTGGSVSTLTIQRTQQEDSAVYLCASTPRSGGLNSPLHFGNGTRLTVT.

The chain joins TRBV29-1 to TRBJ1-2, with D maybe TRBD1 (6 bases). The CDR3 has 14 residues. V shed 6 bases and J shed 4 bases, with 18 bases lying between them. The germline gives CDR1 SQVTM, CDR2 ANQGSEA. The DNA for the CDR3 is TGCAGCGTCGCAGGGGCAGGGAACTCCTATGGCTACACCTTC. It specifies CSVAGAGNSYGYTF.

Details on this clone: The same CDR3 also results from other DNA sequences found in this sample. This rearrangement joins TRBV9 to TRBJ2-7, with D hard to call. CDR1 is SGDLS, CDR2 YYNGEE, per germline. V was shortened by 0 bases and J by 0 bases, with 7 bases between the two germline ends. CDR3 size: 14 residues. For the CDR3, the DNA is TGTGCCAGCAGCGTAGACGGGTTCTCCTACGAGCAGTACTTC. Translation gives CASSVDGFSYEQYF. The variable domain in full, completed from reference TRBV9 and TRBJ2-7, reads DSGVTQTPKHLITATGQRVTLRCSPRSGDLSVYWYQQSLDQGLQFLIQYYNGEERAKGNILERFSAQQFPDLHSELNLSSLELGDSALYFCASSVDGFSYEQYFGPGTRLTVT.

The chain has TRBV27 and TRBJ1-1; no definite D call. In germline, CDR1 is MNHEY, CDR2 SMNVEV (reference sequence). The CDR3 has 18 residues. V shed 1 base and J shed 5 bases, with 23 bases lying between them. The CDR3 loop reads CASSLLGQVGTLATEAFF. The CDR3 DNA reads TGTGCCAGCAGTTTATTAGGGCAGGTAGGAACACTCGCGACTGAAGCTTTCTTT.

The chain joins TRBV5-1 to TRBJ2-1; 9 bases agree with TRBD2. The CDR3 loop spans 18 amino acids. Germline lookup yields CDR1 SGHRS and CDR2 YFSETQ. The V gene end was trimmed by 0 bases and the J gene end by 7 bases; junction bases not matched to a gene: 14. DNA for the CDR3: TGCGCCAGCAGCTTGGCAAGGCAAGGAGCGGGAGGTAGAAATGAGCAGTTCTTC. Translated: CASSLARQGAGGRNEQFF.

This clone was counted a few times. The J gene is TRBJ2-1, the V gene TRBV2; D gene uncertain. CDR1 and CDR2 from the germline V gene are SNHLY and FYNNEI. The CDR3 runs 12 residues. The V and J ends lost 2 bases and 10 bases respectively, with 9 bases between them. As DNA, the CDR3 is TGTGCCAGCAGTGAATTTTTCGCGGAGCAGTTCTTC. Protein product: CASSEFFAEQFF.

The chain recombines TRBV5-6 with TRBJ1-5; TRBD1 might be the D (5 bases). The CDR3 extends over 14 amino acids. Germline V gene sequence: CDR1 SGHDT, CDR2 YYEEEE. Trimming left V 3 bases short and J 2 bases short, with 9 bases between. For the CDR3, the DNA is TGTGCCAGCAGCTGGATGGGGGGCAATCAGCCCCAGCATTTT. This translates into CASSWMGGNQPQHF.

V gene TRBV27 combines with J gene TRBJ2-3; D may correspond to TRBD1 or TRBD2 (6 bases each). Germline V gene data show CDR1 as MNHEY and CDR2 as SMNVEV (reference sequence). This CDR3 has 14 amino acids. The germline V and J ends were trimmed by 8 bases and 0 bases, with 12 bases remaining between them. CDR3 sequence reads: CASGQGTSTDTQYF. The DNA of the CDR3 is TGTGCCAGCGGCCAGGGGACTAGCACAGATACGCAGTATTTT.

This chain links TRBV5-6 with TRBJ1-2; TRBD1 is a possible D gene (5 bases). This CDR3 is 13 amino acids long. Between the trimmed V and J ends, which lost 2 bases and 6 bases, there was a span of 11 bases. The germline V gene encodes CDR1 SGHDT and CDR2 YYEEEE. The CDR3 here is CASSFSGKDGYTF. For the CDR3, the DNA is TGTGCCAGCAGCTTCTCAGGGAAGGATGGCTACACCTTC.

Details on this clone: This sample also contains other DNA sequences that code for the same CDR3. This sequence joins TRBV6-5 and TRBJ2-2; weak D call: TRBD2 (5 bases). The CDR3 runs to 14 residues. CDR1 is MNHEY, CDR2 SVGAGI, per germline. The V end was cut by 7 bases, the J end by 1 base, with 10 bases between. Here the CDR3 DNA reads TGTGCCAGCAACAGCGGAGGGAACACCGGGGAGCTGTTTTTT. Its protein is CASNSGGNTGELFF.

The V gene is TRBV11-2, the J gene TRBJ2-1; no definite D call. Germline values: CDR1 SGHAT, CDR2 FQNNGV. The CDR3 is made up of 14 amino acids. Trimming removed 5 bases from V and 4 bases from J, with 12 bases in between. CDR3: CASSDDLKYNEQFF. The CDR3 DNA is TGTGCCAGCAGCGACGACCTAAAATACAATGAGCAGTTCTTC.

This CDR3 is CASSDGYEQYF. CDR3 DNA sequence: TGTGCCAGCAGCGATGGGTACGAGCAGTACTTC. This rearrangement joins TRBV5-4 to TRBJ2-7; D not certain. CDR3 length: 11 residues. The ends were cut back, 4 bases at V and 4 bases at J, with 6 bases in the middle. CDR1 and CDR2 (germline): SGHNT, YYREEE (reference sequence).

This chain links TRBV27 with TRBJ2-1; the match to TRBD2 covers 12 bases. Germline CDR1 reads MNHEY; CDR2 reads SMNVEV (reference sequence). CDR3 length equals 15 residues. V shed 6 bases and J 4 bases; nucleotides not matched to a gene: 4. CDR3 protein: CASSRTSGTYNEQFF. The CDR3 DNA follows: TGTGCCAGCAGCCGGACTAGCGGGACATACAATGAGCAGTTCTTC.

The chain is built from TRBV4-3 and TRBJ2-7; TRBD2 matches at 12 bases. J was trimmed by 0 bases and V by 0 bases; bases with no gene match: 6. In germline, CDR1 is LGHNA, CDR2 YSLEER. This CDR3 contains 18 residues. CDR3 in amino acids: CASSQDASGREISYEQYF. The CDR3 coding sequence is TGCGCCAGCAGCCAAGATGCTAGCGGGAGGGAAATCTCCTACGAGCAGTACTTC.

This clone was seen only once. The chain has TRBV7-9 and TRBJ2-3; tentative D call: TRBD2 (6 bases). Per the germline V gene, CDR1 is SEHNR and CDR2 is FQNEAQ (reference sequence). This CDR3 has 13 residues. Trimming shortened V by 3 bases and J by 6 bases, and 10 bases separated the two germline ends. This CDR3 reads CASSLRDFDTQYF. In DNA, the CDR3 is TGTGCCAGCAGCTTGCGGGACTTCGATACGCAGTATTTT.

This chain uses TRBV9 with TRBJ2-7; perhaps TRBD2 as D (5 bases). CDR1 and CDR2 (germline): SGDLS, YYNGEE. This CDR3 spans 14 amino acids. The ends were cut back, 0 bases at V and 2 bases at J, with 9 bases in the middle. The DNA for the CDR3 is TGTGCCAGCAGCGTAGCGGGAAATACCTACGAGCAGTACTTC. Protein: CASSVAGNTYEQYF.

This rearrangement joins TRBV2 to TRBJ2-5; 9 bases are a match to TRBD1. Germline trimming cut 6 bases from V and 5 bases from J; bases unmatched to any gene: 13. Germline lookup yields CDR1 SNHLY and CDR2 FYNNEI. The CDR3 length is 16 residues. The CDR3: CASSGDVQGAWETQYF. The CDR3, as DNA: TGTGCCAGCAGCGGGGATGTACAGGGGGCGTGGGAGACCCAGTACTTC.

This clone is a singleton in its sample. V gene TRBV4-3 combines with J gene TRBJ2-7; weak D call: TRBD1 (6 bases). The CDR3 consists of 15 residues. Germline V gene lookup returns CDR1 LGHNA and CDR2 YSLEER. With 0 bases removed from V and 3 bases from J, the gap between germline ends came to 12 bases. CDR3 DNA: TGCGCCAGCAGCCAAGATGGCCAGGGGTACTACGAGCAGTACTTC. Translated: CASSQDGQGYYEQYF.

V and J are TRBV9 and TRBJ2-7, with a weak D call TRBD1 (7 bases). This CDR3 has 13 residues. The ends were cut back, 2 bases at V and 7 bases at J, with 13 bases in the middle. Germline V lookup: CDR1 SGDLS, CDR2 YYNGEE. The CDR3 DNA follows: TGTGCCAGCAGCGTCGAGACAGGGAGGGAGCAGTACTTC. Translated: CASSVETGREQYF. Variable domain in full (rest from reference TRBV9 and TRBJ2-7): DSGVTQTPKHLITATGQRVTLRCSPRSGDLSVYWYQQSLDQGLQFLIQYYNGEERAKGNILERFSAQQFPDLHSELNLSSLELGDSALYFCASSVETGREQYFGPGTRLTVT.

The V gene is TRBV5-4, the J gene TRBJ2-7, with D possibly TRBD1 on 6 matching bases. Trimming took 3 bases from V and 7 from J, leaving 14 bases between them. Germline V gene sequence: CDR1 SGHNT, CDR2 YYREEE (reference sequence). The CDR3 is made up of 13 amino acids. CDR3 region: CASSYLTGLEQYF. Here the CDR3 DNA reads TGTGCCAGCAGCTATCTTACAGGGTTGGAGCAGTACTTC.